The following is a T cell receptor (beta chain) sequence with its context. These data come from a study of cytomegalovirus exposure and HLA in healthy donors. The CDR3 has 15 amino acids. Germline trimming cut 2 bases from V and 4 bases from J; bases unmatched to any gene: 7. Germline-derived CDR1 and CDR2 are SEHNR and FQNEAQ (reference sequence). PCR was performed using 60 Vbeta and 13 Jbeta primers. Sequencing used immunoSEQ multiplex PCR; TCRdb keeps in-frame clones, though not all of them. The profile shows 110,000 to 150,000 clones, roughly 77% of them singletons. Sequenced input: PBMCs. This TCR came from a man aged 35 to 55 in good health and CMV-seronegative. The rearrangement joins TRBV7-9 to TRBJ1-2; TRBD1 matches at 7 bases. CDR3 sequence: CASSLSGQPFYGYTF. In nucleotides, the CDR3 is TGTGCCAGCAGCTTATCGGGACAGCCTTTCTATGGCTACACCTTC.